What follows is one TCR beta chain and its context. The data were taken from a study of technical replicates of blood from several donors. The repertoire was sequenced with immunoSEQ multiplex PCR; TCRdb's copy has only in-frame clones and lacks some. The data hold about 69,000 clones, with over 70% observed a single time. CDR3 length equals 15 residues. CDR1 is SEHNR, CDR2 FQNEAQ, per germline (reference sequence). J gave up 1 base and V 4 bases, and 4 bases lay outside the gene matches. The source of this sequence is a human donor in good health. Some clones in this sample may be carry-over from other donors' samples. Input material: PBMCs. The rearrangement joins TRBV7-9 to TRBJ2-7; 10 positions agree with TRBD1. CDR3 nucleotide sequence: TGTGCCAGCAGCTCTCCGGGACAGGGGTCCTACGAGCAGTACTTC. Its translation: CASSSPGQGSYEQYF. The whole variable domain, filled in from reference TRBV7-9 and TRBJ2-7, reads DTGVSQNPRHKITKRGQNVTFRCDPISEHNRLYWYRQTLGQGPEFLTYFQNEAQLEKSRLLSDRFSAERPKGSFSTLEIQRTEQGDSAMYLCASSSPGQGSYEQYFGPGTRLTVT.